This T cell receptor (beta chain) was identified in a study of cytomegalovirus exposure and HLA in healthy donors. Whole-study findings and limits: It was likely that a cluster of highly shared sequence variants was a sequencing artifact.

Concerning this clone itself: Its target is not known.

Primers included in the PCR were 60 Vbeta and 13 Jbeta primers. Repertoires were generated with immunoSEQ multiplex PCR, while TCRdb's copy carries only in-frame clones and drops some. The sample gives 90,000 to 150,000 clones, more than 60% of which show up once; roughly 3% is in the top ten. Trimming removed 1 base from V and 4 bases from J; junction bases left unmatched: 4. The CDR3 has 16 amino acids. Germline V gene lookup returns CDR1 LGHNA and CDR2 YNFKEQ. This TCR was sampled from a female donor in good health and CMV-seronegative. The sequencing sample was made of PBMCs. The gene calls are TRBV4-2 and TRBJ2-3; 11 bases fit TRBD2. The CDR3 spells CASSQVGSGGADTQYF. CDR3 sequence (DNA): TGTGCCAGCAGCCAAGTTGGTAGCGGGGGGGCAGATACGCAGTATTTT.